This TCR beta chain stems from a study of blood T cell repertoires in COVID-19. Original handling: From reference gene primer amplification, estimates of nucleated cell counts were derived. Here immunoSEQ multiplex PCR was the method, and the copy in TCRdb shows in-frame clones only, minus some. V, J and clone size are taken as reported in that table, and D and trimming were inferred from the DNA itself. Of some 300,000 clones in the sample, just under 90% were seen once. Patients of the Seattle cohort, enrolled during active infection, were followed longitudinally. This CDR3 spans 16 amino acids. CDR1 KGHSH and CDR2 LQKENI come from the germline V gene. Unmatched junction bases numbered 4, after V lost 3 bases and J lost 0 bases.

The sample taken for sequencing was peripheral blood. The chain combines TRBV18 with TRBJ2-7; 11 nucleotides agree with TRBD2. This receptor was taken from a woman between 50 and 59 years old with COVID-19, enrolled during active disease. CDR3 protein: CASSPLAGGSSYEQYF. In DNA form, the CDR3 reads TGTGCCAGCTCACCTCTAGCGGGAGGCAGCTCCTACGAGCAGTACTTC.